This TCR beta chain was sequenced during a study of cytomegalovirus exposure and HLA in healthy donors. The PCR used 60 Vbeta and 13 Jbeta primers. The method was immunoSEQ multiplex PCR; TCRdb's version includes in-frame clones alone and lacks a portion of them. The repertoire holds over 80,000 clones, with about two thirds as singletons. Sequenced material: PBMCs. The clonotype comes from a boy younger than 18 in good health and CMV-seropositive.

CDR3 sequence: CASSVNVANTEAFF. The DNA of the CDR3 is TGTGCCAGCAGCGTAAATGTGGCGAACACTGAAGCTTTCTTT. V and J are TRBV9 and TRBJ1-1; D gene ambiguous. The V gene's germline CDR1 is SGDLS and CDR2 YYNGEE. Trimming took off 1 base at V and 1 base at J, with 8 bases between the two ends. The CDR3 spans 14 residues. Supplemented by reference TRBV9 and TRBJ1-1, the full variable domain reads DSGVTQTPKHLITATGQRVTLRCSPRSGDLSVYWYQQSLDQGLQFLIQYYNGEERAKGNILERFSAQQFPDLHSELNLSSLELGDSALYFCASSVNVANTEAFFGQGTRLTVV.